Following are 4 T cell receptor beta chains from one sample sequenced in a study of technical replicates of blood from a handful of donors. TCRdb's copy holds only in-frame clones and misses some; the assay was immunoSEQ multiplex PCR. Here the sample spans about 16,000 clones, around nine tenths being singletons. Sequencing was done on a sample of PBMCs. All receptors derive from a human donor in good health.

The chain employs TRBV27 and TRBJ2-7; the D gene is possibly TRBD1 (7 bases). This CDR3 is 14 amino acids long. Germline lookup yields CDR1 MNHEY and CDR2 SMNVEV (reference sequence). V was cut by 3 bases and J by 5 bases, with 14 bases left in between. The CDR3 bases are TGTGCCAGCAGTTTTAGCGGAGGGGGCCACGAGCAGTACTTC. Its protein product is CASSFSGGGHEQYF.

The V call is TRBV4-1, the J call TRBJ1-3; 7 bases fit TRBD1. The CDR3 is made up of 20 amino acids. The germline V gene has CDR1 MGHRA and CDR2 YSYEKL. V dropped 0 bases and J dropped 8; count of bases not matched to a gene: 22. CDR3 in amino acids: CASSQDGTQGPRRSGDTIYF. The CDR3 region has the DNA TGCGCCAGCAGCCAAGATGGGACACAGGGGCCTAGGCGGTCCGGGGACACCATATATTTT.

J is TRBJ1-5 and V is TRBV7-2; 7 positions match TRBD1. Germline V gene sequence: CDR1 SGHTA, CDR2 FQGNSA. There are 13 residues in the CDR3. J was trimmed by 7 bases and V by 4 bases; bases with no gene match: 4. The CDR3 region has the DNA TGTGCCAGCAGCTCGGACAGGAGGCAGCCCCAGCATTTT. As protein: CASSSDRRQPQHF.

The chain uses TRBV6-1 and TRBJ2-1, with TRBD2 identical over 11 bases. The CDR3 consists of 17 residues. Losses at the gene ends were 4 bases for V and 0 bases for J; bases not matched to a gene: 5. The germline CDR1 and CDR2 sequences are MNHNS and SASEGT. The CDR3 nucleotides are TGTGCCAGCAGTGGCGCTAGCGGGAGGTACTCCTACAATGAGCAGTTCTTC. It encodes CASSGASGRYSYNEQFF.